This T cell receptor beta chain was observed in a study of blood T cells in healthy people across ages. CDR1 SEHNR and CDR2 FQNEAQ come from the germline V gene (reference sequence). J was trimmed by 6 bases and V by 5 bases; bases with no gene match: 9. The CDR3 sequence is 15 residues long. Sample-barcoded 5' priming and a J-beta primer mix drove a second PCR of 7 to 11 cycles. In TCRdb, the 5' RACE reads were re-called with MiXCR into one record per CDR3 protein. The sample holds about 720,000 distinct CDR3 sequences, 25% seen once. These data were also filed under a second study, of T cells of mothers and their children.

The sequencing input was blood. This receptor was obtained from a boy younger than 18 in good health. The J gene is TRBJ2-1, the V gene TRBV7-9; 8 bases line up with TRBD2. CDR3 DNA: TGTGCCAGCAGCCCTTACGGGACTAGTAGCAATGAGCAGTTCTTC. Its protein product is CASSPYGTSSNEQFF. The whole variable domain, remainder taken from reference TRBV7-9 and TRBJ2-1, is DTGVSQNPRHKITKRGQNVTFRCDPISEHNRLYWYRQTLGQGPEFLTYFQNEAQLEKSRLLSDRFSAERPKGSFSTLEIQRTEQGDSAMYLCASSPYGTSSNEQFFGPGTRLTVL.